The 16 T cell receptor beta chains presented below share a single source sample, sequenced in a study of cytomegalovirus exposure and HLA in healthy donors. The PCR made use of 60 Vbeta and 13 Jbeta primers. Using immunoSEQ multiplex PCR, the repertoire was profiled, and TCRdb retains in-frame clones only, with some absent. This sample has 100,000 or so clones; roughly two thirds occur once, and the top ten carry roughly 6%. Sequencing input: PBMCs. All receptors come from a woman aged 25 to 39 in good health and CMV-seronegative.

V is TRBV11-2 and J is TRBJ2-7, with 7 bases lining up with TRBD1. This CDR3 region has 15 residues. The V and J ends lost 5 bases and 3 bases, in that order; junction bases with no gene match: 10. Germline V gene sequence: CDR1 SGHAT, CDR2 FQNNGV. The CDR3 DNA reads as TGTGCCAGCAGCGCGACAGGGACAGCTTTCTACGAGCAGTACTTC. Translating gives CASSATGTAFYEQYF.

DNA of the CDR3: TGTGCCAGCAGCCATTCGACGGGGGGTCCCGAAGCTTTCTTT. The encoded protein is CASSHSTGGPEAFF. This chain connects TRBV7-9 to TRBJ1-1, with a possible D match to TRBD1 (5 bases). The CDR3 contains 14 residues. The V gene's germline CDR1 is SEHNR and CDR2 FQNEAQ (reference sequence). V was shortened by 5 bases and J by 8 bases, with 18 bases between the two germline ends.

The table lists this clone with a count of one. This chain joins TRBV12-5 and TRBJ2-7; 8 nucleotides line up with TRBD1. V dropped 4 bases and J dropped 5; count of bases not matched to a gene: 7. The length of the CDR3 is 14 residues. CDR1 and CDR2 from the germline V gene are LGHNT and FRNRAP. The CDR3, as DNA: TGTGCTAGTGGTTCCCGGGACAGGTCACACGAGCAGTACTTC. It encodes CASGSRDRSHEQYF.

This chain connects TRBV6-6 to TRBJ2-5; 10 bases line up with TRBD2. The CDR3 covers 14 residues. The germline CDR1 and CDR2 sequences are MNHNY and SVGAGI (reference sequence). V was clipped by 4 bases and J by 4 bases; unmatched bases: 3. This CDR3 is CASSFRLAGETQYF. In nucleotides, the CDR3 is TGTGCCAGCAGTTTCCGACTAGCGGGAGAGACCCAGTACTTC.

The chain joins TRBV14 to TRBJ1-4; D may be TRBD1 (6 bases). The CDR3 has 13 residues. The germline V gene encodes CDR1 SGHDN and CDR2 FVKESK. The germline V and J ends were trimmed by 4 bases and 8 bases, with 11 bases remaining between them. CDR3 DNA sequence: TGTGCCAGCAGCCGCAGGGGCCAAGAAAAACTGTTTTTT. This translates into CASSRRGQEKLFF.

This chain joins TRBV11-3 and TRBJ2-5, with TRBD2 identical over 10 bases. CDR1 and CDR2 (germline): SGHNT, YENEEA. The V and J ends lost 5 bases and 5 bases, in that order; junction bases with no gene match: 5. CDR3 length: 14 residues. CDR3 amino acids: CASSPSTSGETQYF. Here the CDR3 DNA reads TGTGCCAGCAGCCCGTCGACTAGCGGGGAGACCCAGTACTTC.

The rearrangement joins TRBV5-6 to TRBJ1-5; 7 bases align to TRBD1. This CDR3 region has 13 residues. V trimming: 0 bases; J trimming: 8 bases; junction bases outside the gene matches: 2. The germline V gene encodes CDR1 SGHDT and CDR2 YYEEEE. CDR3 region: CASSLDRGKPQHF. CDR3 DNA: TGTGCCAGCAGCTTGGACAGGGGTAAGCCCCAGCATTTT.

The chain is built from TRBV4-1 and TRBJ2-7, with a tentative D call TRBD1 (6 bases). Trimming stripped 1 base from V and 2 bases from J, with 12 bases between. Germline V gene lookup returns CDR1 MGHRA and CDR2 YSYEKL. This CDR3 spans 15 amino acids. The CDR3 loop is CASSQGQDRTYEQYF. In DNA, the CDR3 is TGCGCCAGCAGCCAAGGACAGGATAGGACCTACGAGCAGTACTTC.

The CDR3 is CAISAGGGGDEKLFF. The CDR3 DNA is TGTGCCATCAGTGCAGGGGGCGGAGGGGATGAAAAACTGTTTTTT. V gene TRBV10-3 combines with J gene TRBJ1-4; 8 bases are a match to TRBD1. This CDR3 region has 15 residues. The V gene end was trimmed by 4 bases and the J gene end by 6 bases; junction bases not matched to a gene: 7. Germline CDR1 reads ENHRY; CDR2 reads SYGVKD.

The chain links TRBV10-3 to TRBJ1-1; TRBD1 aligns across 10 bases. The CDR3 runs to 14 residues. Germline CDR1 ENHRY, CDR2 SYGVKD. The trim removed 4 bases at V and 1 base at J, leaving 0 bases unmatched. The CDR3 DNA is TGTGCCATCAGTGGACAGGGGGCGAACACTGAAGCTTTCTTT. Translation: CAISGQGANTEAFF.

This rearrangement joins TRBV19 to TRBJ2-7, with D possibly matching TRBD2 (6 bases). The CDR3 has 15 amino acids. Germline V gene lookup returns CDR1 LNHDA and CDR2 SQIVND (reference sequence). V was trimmed by 5 bases and J by 7 bases, leaving 21 bases between them. CDR3: CASSASSRRGREQYF. Here the CDR3 DNA reads TGTGCCAGTAGTGCCTCCTCCCGGCGGGGTCGGGAGCAGTACTTC. Full variable domain (rest looked up from reference TRBV19 and TRBJ2-7): DGGITQSPKYLFRKEGQNVTLSCEQNLNHDAMYWYRQDPGQGLRLIYYSQIVNDFQKGDIAEGYSVSREKKESFPLTVTSAQKNPTAFYLCASSASSRRGREQYFGPGTRLTVT.

This chain joins TRBV19 and TRBJ2-5, with 10 bases aligning to TRBD2. The trim removed 3 bases at V and 0 bases at J, leaving 10 bases unmatched. The CDR3 consists of 18 residues. Germline CDR1 LNHDA, CDR2 SQIVND (reference sequence). Written as DNA, the CDR3 is TGTGCCAGTAGTATTTCTAGCGGGAGCTTTGGGTACCAAGAGACCCAGTACTTC. Protein: CASSISSGSFGYQETQYF.

The chain is built from TRBV5-4 and TRBJ2-5; D is unclear. This CDR3 has 13 amino acids. From germline, CDR1 is SGHNT and CDR2 YYREEE (reference sequence). Trimming stripped 0 bases from V and 2 bases from J, with 5 bases between. The CDR3 sequence: CASSLERQETQYF. The DNA for the CDR3 is TGTGCCAGCAGCTTGGAACGGCAAGAGACCCAGTACTTC.

This clone was seen a few times. The chain combines TRBV4-2 with TRBJ2-5; TRBD2 might be the D (6 bases). V was cut by 3 bases and J by 7 bases, with 12 bases left in between. CDR3 length: 13 amino acids. CDR1 is LGHNA and CDR2 is YNFKEQ in the germline V gene. The CDR3 DNA reads as TGTGCCAGCAGCCAGGAGAGGGGAGGGACCCAGTACTTC. It specifies CASSQERGGTQYF.

This clone was counted between two and nine times. The chain recombines TRBV10-3 with TRBJ1-1; D perhaps matches TRBD1 (6 bases). V was cut by 8 bases and J by 1 base, with 17 bases left in between. The CDR3 is 15 amino acids. Germline lookup yields CDR1 ENHRY and CDR2 SYGVKD. CDR3 residues: CAIFPGGARNTEAFF. The CDR3 region has the DNA TGTGCCATCTTCCCTGGGGGGGCGCGGAACACTGAAGCTTTCTTT.

The gene calls are TRBV21-1 and TRBJ2-1; TRBD2 is the table's D call and was not checked against the DNA. TRBV21-1 is a pseudogene. This CDR3 is 15 amino acids long. CDR3 DNA sequence: TGTGCCAGCAGCATGAGACTAGCGGGAGGGAATGAGCAGTTCTTC. Translating gives CASSMRLAGGNEQFF.